The 20 T cell receptor beta chains listed next were all sequenced from one sample in a study of blood T cells in healthy people across ages. Then a second PCR, running about 6 to 11 cycles, was carried out with a sample-barcoded 5' primer and a J-beta primer mix. TCRdb processed the 5' RACE reads anew with MiXCR; each CDR3 protein has one entry. Of 800,000 to 1,000,000 distinct CDR3 sequences listed, roughly 50% were seen once; the top ten hold about an eighth. What was sequenced was blood. The receptor source for this set is a young man in good health.

The table lists this clonotype with many counts. This chain joins TRBV6-5 and TRBJ1-2; D remains unclear. The germline gives CDR1 MNHEY, CDR2 SVGAGI. V lost 5 bases and J 5 bases, leaving 12 bases between the germline ends. The CDR3 sequence is 13 residues long. The CDR3 loop reads CASSPYRSYGYTF. CDR3 nucleotide sequence: TGTGCCAGCAGTCCTTACAGAAGTTATGGCTACACCTTC.

The rearrangement uses TRBV7-2 and TRBJ2-3; D gene ambiguous. CDR3 length: 12 amino acids. CDR1 is SGHTA, CDR2 FQGNSA, per germline. V dropped 4 bases and J dropped 7 bases, with 9 bases sitting between them. CDR3 in amino acids: CASSSTSYTQYF. CDR3 nucleotide sequence: TGTGCCAGCAGCTCGACTTCATATACGCAGTATTTT.

J is TRBJ2-7 and V is TRBV18; D unclear. The V end lost 5 bases, the J end lost 0 bases, and 5 bases lay between the germline ends. The CDR3 contains 12 residues. Germline V gene sequence: CDR1 KGHSH, CDR2 LQKENI. This CDR3 is CASSTTSYEQYF. The CDR3 nucleotides are TGTGCCAGCTCAACTACCTCCTACGAGCAGTACTTC.

The V call is TRBV3-1, the J call TRBJ2-7; D may be TRBD1 (5 bases). Judging by the DNA end, TRBJ2-5 fits better; the J call may be wrong. The CDR3 has 14 amino acids. CDR1 and CDR2 (germline): LGHDT, YNNKEL (reference sequence). This chain's CDR3 is CASSQVASRGTQYF. As DNA, the CDR3 is TGTGCCAGCAGCCAAGTGGCTAGTAGGGGGACCCAGTACTTC.

The chain couples TRBV10-3 to TRBJ2-4; D not certain. The closer fit of TRBJ2-7 to the DNA end suggests the J call may be wrong. Germline values: CDR1 ENHRY, CDR2 SYGVKD. The CDR3 length is 10 residues. CDR3 in amino acids: CAIRTYEQYF. The CDR3 region has the DNA TGTGCCATCAGGACCTACGAGCAGTACTTC.

The chain carries TRBV20-1 and TRBJ1-2; TRBD1 matches 7 bases. This CDR3 spans 15 amino acids. Germline values: CDR1 DFQATT, CDR2 SNEGSKA (reference sequence). The V and J ends lost 1 base and 3 bases, in that order; junction bases with no gene match: 8. CDR3 sequence reads: CSARAPTGWDYGYTF. CDR3 nucleotide sequence: TGCAGTGCTAGAGCCCCGACAGGGTGGGACTATGGCTACACCTTC.

This chain uses TRBV4-1 with TRBJ1-2; D perhaps matches TRBD1 (5 bases). The CDR3 runs 15 residues. The germline V and J ends were trimmed by 0 bases and 6 bases, with 14 bases remaining between them. CDR1 MGHRA and CDR2 YSYEKL come from the germline V gene. This CDR3 is CASSQEWTNFHGYTF. The CDR3 region has the DNA TGCGCCAGCAGCCAAGAATGGACAAATTTCCATGGCTACACCTTC.

This clonotype was seen more than once but under ten times. This chain uses TRBV15 with TRBJ1-1; D call uncertain. This CDR3 comprises 13 residues. The V gene lost 0 bases and the J gene lost 11 bases, with 13 bases spanning the gap. Looked up from germline, CDR1 is LNHNV and CDR2 is YYDKDF (reference sequence). The CDR3, as DNA: TGTGCCACCAGCAGAGATCTCCAGGTAGGGGCTTTCTTT. Translated: CATSRDLQVGAFF.

This clonotype was seen a single time. V and J are TRBV4-2 and TRBJ2-3, with D perhaps TRBD2 (6 bases). CDR1 and CDR2 (germline): LGHNA, YNFKEQ. This CDR3 contains 19 residues. The V end lost 0 bases, the J end lost 8 bases, and 27 bases lay between the germline ends. Here the CDR3 DNA reads TGTGCCAGCAGCCAAGACGCCGGGACTGGCGGGGCCAGAGGAGGTACGCAGTATTTT. This gives the protein CASSQDAGTGGARGGTQYF.

This clonotype showed up just a few times. This rearrangement joins TRBV6-1 to TRBJ2-7; 8 bases are a match to TRBD1. CDR1 is MNHNS, CDR2 SASEGT, per germline. With V trimmed by 5 bases and J by 2 bases, 8 bases remained unmatched. This CDR3 is 15 amino acids long. The CDR3 sequence is CASSLNRQGPYEQYF. CDR3 DNA: TGTGCCAGCAGTCTAAACCGACAGGGGCCCTACGAGCAGTACTTC.

V is TRBV4-2 and J is TRBJ2-5, with a weak D call TRBD1 (6 bases). V lost 0 bases and J 1 base, leaving 12 bases between the germline ends. Germline V gene sequence: CDR1 LGHNA, CDR2 YNFKEQ. CDR3 length: 16 amino acids. The CDR3 loop is CASSQDQGRGQETQYF. Here the CDR3 DNA reads TGTGCCAGCAGCCAAGATCAAGGCAGGGGCCAAGAGACCCAGTACTTC.

The genes are TRBV5-5 and TRBJ1-1; D is possibly TRBD1 (5 bases). The CDR3 extends over 14 amino acids. With 5 bases removed from V and 0 bases from J, the gap between germline ends came to 11 bases. Germline V lookup: CDR1 SGHKS, CDR2 YYEKEE (reference sequence). In DNA form, the CDR3 reads TGTGCCAGCAGTGCAGGACACTTGAACACTGAAGCTTTCTTT. Translated, it gives CASSAGHLNTEAFF.

This chain links TRBV5-1 with TRBJ2-2, with TRBD1 matching 8 bases. This CDR3 comprises 15 residues. Germline CDR1 SGHRS, CDR2 YFSETQ. The V and J ends lost 5 bases and 5 bases, in that order; junction bases with no gene match: 8. CDR3 sequence: CASRGQGAPTGELFF. The DNA of the CDR3 is TGCGCCAGCAGAGGGCAGGGGGCTCCAACCGGGGAGCTGTTTTTT.

This chain uses TRBV11-2 with TRBJ2-7; 9 nucleotides match TRBD1. V was pared by 3 bases and J by 7 bases, with 10 bases of the junction left unmatched. Per the germline V gene, CDR1 is SGHAT and CDR2 is FQNNGV. The CDR3 covers 15 residues. CDR3 amino acids: CASSFGQGTHNEQYF. DNA of the CDR3: TGTGCCAGCAGCTTCGGACAGGGGACCCACAATGAGCAGTACTTC.

This clonotype was counted a few times. The chain uses TRBV20-1 and TRBJ2-3, with 8 bases identical to TRBD2. Trimming removed 4 bases from V and 5 bases from J; junction bases left unmatched: 8. The CDR3 covers 14 residues. The germline gives CDR1 DFQATT, CDR2 SNEGSKA (reference sequence). CDR3 amino acids: CSAKRGGSGDTQYF. DNA for the CDR3: TGCAGTGCTAAACGGGGGGGCTCGGGAGATACGCAGTATTTT.

The DNA for the CDR3 is TGTGCCAGCAGCGCCCGGACAGGGGGTAACTATGGCTACACCTTC. The encoded protein is CASSARTGGNYGYTF. The chain carries TRBV13 and TRBJ1-2, with 10 positions matching TRBD1. Germline assignment: CDR1 PRHDT and CDR2 FYEKMQ (reference sequence). V lost 5 bases and J lost 1; bases outside the gene matches: 4. This CDR3 region has 15 residues.

The sample holds one count of this clonotype. V is TRBV27 and J is TRBJ2-7; possible D gene TRBD2, 5 bases. With the DNA end fitting TRBJ2-5 better, the J assignment may be wrong. CDR1 is MNHEY, CDR2 SMNVEV, per germline (reference sequence). The CDR3 sequence is 15 residues long. The CDR3 DNA follows: TGTGCCAGCAAACCTTCTAGGGCCGGAGGAGAGACCCAGTACTTC. Its protein product is CASKPSRAGGETQYF.

A few counts support this clonotype. This rearrangement joins TRBV15 to TRBJ1-5, with TRBD1 identical over 7 bases. Trimming at V came to 5 bases and at J to 4 bases, leaving 5 bases not matched to a gene. The CDR3 runs 14 residues. Germline V gene lookup returns CDR1 LNHNV and CDR2 YYDKDF (reference sequence). CDR3 protein: CATSQGGANQPQHF. CDR3 nucleotide sequence: TGTGCCACCAGCCAGGGGGGGGCTAATCAGCCCCAGCATTTT.

This clonotype has just a few counts. The CDR3 DNA is TGCGCCAGCAGCCAATCCTTAGGCGGGGGACTGGGAAACACTGAAGCTTTCTTT. Amino acids: CASSQSLGGGLGNTEAFF. This chain joins TRBV4-3 and TRBJ1-1, with D possibly TRBD1 on 5 matching bases. The CDR3 contains 18 residues. Germline CDR1 reads LGHNA; CDR2 reads YSLEER. Trimming removed 2 bases from V and 2 bases from J, with 21 bases in between.

There are a few counts of this clonotype. The genes are TRBV7-8 and TRBJ2-3; TRBD1 matches at 10 bases. The trim removed 5 bases at V and 2 bases at J, leaving 7 bases unmatched. The CDR3 is made up of 16 amino acids. Germline V gives CDR1 SGHVS, CDR2 FQNEAQ. CDR3 region: CASSIDRGRYTDTQYF. CDR3 nucleotide sequence: TGTGCCAGCAGCATTGACAGGGGGCGATACACAGATACGCAGTATTTT.